These 28 T cell receptor beta chains were all obtained from the same sample, sequenced in a study of shared clonotypes between healthy human individuals. Clones were read by immunoSEQ multiplex PCR, and TCRdb kept only the in-frame ones, dropping some. The sample consists of roughly 2,500,000 clones, over 85% of them appearing once. The specimen was naive CD4+ T cells from PBMCs. The sample's subset: CD45RA+ positively selected. These receptors all stem from a man between 18 and 35 years old in good health. Some clones in this sample may be carry-over from other donors' samples.

CDR3 amino acids: CASSLMEWGTEAFF. CDR3 bases: TGTGCCAGCAGCTTAATGGAGTGGGGCACTGAAGCTTTCTTT. This chain uses TRBV7-2 with TRBJ1-1; D remains unclear. The CDR3 has 14 amino acids. Trimming removed 2 bases from V and 4 bases from J, with 11 bases in between. CDR1 and CDR2 (germline): SGHTA, FQGNSA. Drawing the rest from reference TRBV7-2 and TRBJ1-1, the complete variable domain is GAGVSQSPSNKVTEKGKDVELRCDPISGHTALYWYRQSLGQGLEFLIYFQGNSAPDKSGLPSDRFSAERTGGSVSTLTIQRTQQEDSAVYLCASSLMEWGTEAFFGQGTRLTVV.

The chain has TRBV19 and TRBJ1-5; 7 nucleotides match TRBD1. V shed 6 bases and J 7 bases; nucleotides not matched to a gene: 6. Germline CDR1 and CDR2: LNHDA and SQIVND (reference sequence). The CDR3 contains 13 residues. CDR3 sequence (DNA): TGTGCCAGTAGACTCACAGGGGACCAGCCCCAGCATTTT. Protein: CASRLTGDQPQHF.

This chain connects TRBV18 to TRBJ2-6, with 9 bases identical to TRBD1. Germline V gene lookup returns CDR1 KGHSH and CDR2 LQKENI. V lost 5 bases, J lost 3 bases, and 8 bases stayed unmatched. The CDR3 covers 17 residues. CDR3 coding DNA: TGTGCCAGCTCAAACACCGGGACAGGGATTGGGGCCAACGTCCTGACTTTC. Translated, it gives CASSNTGTGIGANVLTF.

This chain joins TRBV5-8 and TRBJ2-3; 7 positions agree with TRBD2. Germline V gene sequence: CDR1 SGHTS, CDR2 YDEGEE. The CDR3 has 18 amino acids. The V and J ends lost 6 bases and 2 bases, in that order; junction bases with no gene match: 18. The DNA of the CDR3 is TGTGCCAGCACCCTTCTAGCGGCAAGAGGTCGTTCCACAGATACGCAGTATTTT. It is translated as CASTLLAARGRSTDTQYF.

On this clone: Other DNA variants within this sample encode the same CDR3. V is TRBV5-1 and J is TRBJ1-1; D gene unclear. This CDR3 has 14 amino acids. Trimming stripped 1 base from V and 4 bases from J, with 11 bases between. Germline V lookup: CDR1 SGHRS, CDR2 YFSETQ. CDR3 nucleotides: TGCGCCAGCAGCTTGACGGGAGAGGGCACTGAAGCTTTCTTT. This codes for CASSLTGEGTEAFF.

Comments on this clone: The sample contains more than one DNA sequence encoding this CDR3. The chain links TRBV18 to TRBJ2-1; no definite D call. The CDR3 has 11 amino acids. With 3 bases removed from V and 9 bases from J, the gap between germline ends came to 6 bases. In germline, CDR1 is KGHSH, CDR2 LQKENI. The CDR3 reads CASSPDGEQFF. The CDR3 DNA reads TGTGCCAGCTCACCCGACGGTGAGCAGTTCTTC.

The gene calls are TRBV28 and TRBJ2-3; 8 positions agree with TRBD2. The germline CDR1 and CDR2 sequences are MDHEN and SYDVKM. With V trimmed by 2 bases and J by 8 bases, 6 bases remained unmatched. CDR3 length: 14 residues. CDR3 sequence reads: CASSLIGGGLTQYF. CDR3 bases: TGTGCCAGCAGTTTAATTGGCGGGGGGCTTACGCAGTATTTT.

The chain carries TRBV5-5 and TRBJ2-6; a possible D gene is TRBD1 (6 bases). CDR3 size: 18 residues. Trimming left V 0 bases short and J 0 bases short, with 13 bases between. In germline, CDR1 is SGHKS, CDR2 YYEKEE (reference sequence). CDR3 in amino acids: CASSLVGRGSSGANVLTF. Written as DNA, the CDR3 is TGTGCCAGCAGCTTGGTGGGCAGGGGATCCTCTGGGGCCAACGTCCTGACTTTC.

This clone showed up just once. The chain links TRBV27 to TRBJ2-5; D remains ambiguous. This CDR3 comprises 11 residues. V lost 7 bases and J lost 5, with 8 bases in between. Germline lookup yields CDR1 MNHEY and CDR2 SMNVEV (reference sequence). The CDR3 DNA reads TGTGCCAGCAAAGGTTTCGAGACCCAGTACTTC. The encoded protein is CASKGFETQYF.

The rearrangement joins TRBV4-2 to TRBJ1-2, with D perhaps matching TRBD1 (5 bases). The V end was cut by 2 bases, the J end by 1 base, with 11 bases between. CDR1 and CDR2 from the germline V gene are LGHNA and YNFKEQ. The CDR3 has 15 amino acids. The CDR3 region is CASSQSRQINYGYTF. Written as DNA, the CDR3 is TGTGCCAGCAGCCAAAGCCGACAGATTAACTATGGCTACACCTTC.

This clone was seen once. CDR3 protein: CASSPRGANTGELFF. The DNA for the CDR3 is TGTGCCAGCTCACCACGGGGGGCTAACACCGGGGAGCTGTTTTTT. V usage is TRBV18 and J usage is TRBJ2-2; D possibly matches TRBD1 or TRBD2 (6 bases each). This CDR3 has 15 amino acids. In germline, CDR1 is KGHSH, CDR2 LQKENI. V lost 1 base and J lost 2, with 8 bases in between.

The V gene is TRBV4-3, the J gene TRBJ1-1; unclear D gene. Per the germline V gene, CDR1 is LGHNA and CDR2 is YSLEER. Trimming stripped 1 base from V and 3 bases from J, with 6 bases between. This CDR3 has 13 amino acids. Here the CDR3 reads CASSQAEHTEAFF. The DNA of the CDR3 is TGCGCCAGCAGCCAAGCCGAACACACTGAAGCTTTCTTT.

The chain carries TRBV7-2 and TRBJ2-5; possible D gene TRBD2, 5 bases. The V gene's germline CDR1 is SGHTA and CDR2 FQGNSA. Trimming stripped 8 bases from V and 7 bases from J, with 8 bases between. The length of the CDR3 is 10 residues. In nucleotides, the CDR3 is TGTGCCAGCGGGAGAAGGACCCAGTACTTC. It specifies CASGRRTQYF.

Concerning this clone itself: Other nucleotide sequences in the sample specify the same CDR3. The J gene is TRBJ2-5, the V gene TRBV5-1; D is perhaps TRBD1 or TRBD2 (5 bases each). Germline loops: CDR1 SGHRS, CDR2 YFSETQ. The CDR3 has 12 amino acids. Trimming cost V 0 bases and J 7 bases, with 7 bases left between them. The CDR3 region is CASSLERGTQYF. In DNA, the CDR3 is TGCGCCAGCAGCTTGGAGAGGGGGACCCAGTACTTC.

V usage is TRBV6-1 and J usage is TRBJ2-5; 7 positions match TRBD1. There are 15 residues in the CDR3. Germline values: CDR1 MNHNS, CDR2 SASEGT. With V trimmed by 2 bases and J by 4 bases, 7 bases remained unmatched. CDR3 DNA sequence: TGTGCCAGCAGTGAAAATCCCAGGGGGATAGAGACCCAGTACTTC. Translated: CASSENPRGIETQYF.

Points on this clone: Other nucleotide sequences in the sample specify the same CDR3. The genes are TRBV7-9 and TRBJ2-5, with a tentative D call TRBD2 (5 bases). V was pared by 3 bases and J by 4 bases, with 9 bases between. The CDR3 totals 13 residues. Germline V gene sequence: CDR1 SEHNR, CDR2 FQNEAQ (reference sequence). CDR3 loop: CASSFGLGETQYF. CDR3 nucleotides: TGTGCCAGCAGCTTCGGACTGGGAGAGACCCAGTACTTC.

This rearrangement joins TRBV10-3 to TRBJ2-7; 12 nucleotides match TRBD2. From germline, CDR1 is ENHRY and CDR2 SYGVKD. The trim removed 4 bases at V and 2 bases at J, leaving 3 bases unmatched. This CDR3 has 15 residues. DNA for the CDR3: TGTGCCATCAGTGTGACTAGCGGGAGTACCTACGAGCAGTACTTC. Its protein product is CAISVTSGSTYEQYF.

This chain uses TRBV4-2 with TRBJ2-1; 7 nucleotides match TRBD2. The CDR3 covers 14 residues. V gave up 4 bases and J gave up 6 bases; unmatched junction bases: 6. Germline CDR1 reads LGHNA; CDR2 reads YNFKEQ. The chain's CDR3 is CASSRVGGSNEQFF. For the CDR3, the DNA is TGTGCCAGCAGCCGGGTGGGAGGGAGCAATGAGCAGTTCTTC.

On this clone: The sample has other DNA sequences that encode this CDR3 too. The CDR3 DNA sequence: TGCGCCAGCAGCCGAGGGACTAGCGGTGCCTACGAGCAGTACTTC. Its translation is CASSRGTSGAYEQYF. The rearrangement uses TRBV4-1 and TRBJ2-7; TRBD2 agrees at 11 bases. The CDR3 spans 15 residues. Germline trimming cut 4 bases from V and 2 bases from J; bases unmatched to any gene: 4. The germline gives CDR1 MGHRA, CDR2 YSYEKL.

The rearrangement links TRBV7-2 to TRBJ2-1; TRBD2 aligns across 11 bases. V shed 1 base, J shed 9 bases, and the junction held 5 bases outside the gene matches. The CDR3 loop spans 15 amino acids. Germline CDR1 is SGHTA and CDR2 is FQGNSA. CDR3 coding DNA: TGTGCCAGCAGCTTAGTGACTAGCGGGACTGGTGAGCAGTTCTTC. Translating it yields CASSLVTSGTGEQFF.

Of note for this clone: This sample also contains other DNA sequences that code for the same CDR3. This chain uses TRBV28 with TRBJ1-2; a possible D gene is TRBD1 (5 bases). The CDR3 is 13 residues long. Trimming removed 2 bases at V and 4 bases at J, with 8 bases between. Germline V gives CDR1 MDHEN, CDR2 SYDVKM. CDR3 sequence reads: CASSLGTGYGYTF. CDR3 nucleotide sequence: TGTGCCAGCAGTTTAGGGACGGGCTATGGCTACACCTTC.

The rearrangement joins TRBV4-2 to TRBJ2-1; 8 nucleotides line up with TRBD1. Germline trimming cut 2 bases from V and 0 bases from J; bases unmatched to any gene: 6. The CDR3 sequence is 17 residues long. Germline-derived CDR1 and CDR2 are LGHNA and YNFKEQ. The CDR3 loop is CASSQSRTGSSYNEQFF. In nucleotides, the CDR3 is TGTGCCAGCAGCCAATCGCGGACAGGGAGCTCCTACAATGAGCAGTTCTTC.

With respect to this clone: Other nucleotide sequences from this sample produce the same CDR3. V gene TRBV19 combines with J gene TRBJ2-7, with 8 bases fitting TRBD1. The CDR3 runs 14 residues. Germline-derived CDR1 and CDR2 are LNHDA and SQIVND (reference sequence). With V trimmed by 2 bases and J by 4 bases, 4 bases remained unmatched. As DNA, the CDR3 is TGTGCCAGTAGTATACAGGGGGCATCGTACGAGCAGTACTTC. Protein product: CASSIQGASYEQYF.

The chain uses TRBV11-3 and TRBJ2-2; a weak D match, TRBD2 (5 bases). Germline values: CDR1 SGHNT, CDR2 YENEEA. The CDR3 length is 16 residues. Deletions cut 2 bases from V and 2 bases from J, with 12 bases between. Here the CDR3 DNA reads TGTGCCAGCAGCTTAATGGGCCTAGCAAACACCGGGGAGCTGTTTTTT. Protein sequence: CASSLMGLANTGELFF.

The V gene is TRBV9, the J gene TRBJ2-3; 11 positions match TRBD2. Germline-derived CDR1 and CDR2 are SGDLS and YYNGEE. The junction had 6 bases not matched to a gene; V was cut back by 0 bases and J by 6 bases. This CDR3 is 16 amino acids long. CDR3 region: CASSVGSGRASDTQYF. CDR3 coding DNA: TGTGCCAGCAGCGTAGGTAGCGGGAGGGCCTCGGATACGCAGTATTTT.

The chain joins TRBV4-2 to TRBJ2-1, with D perhaps matching TRBD2 (6 bases). This CDR3 comprises 17 residues. The germline V gene encodes CDR1 LGHNA and CDR2 YNFKEQ. The V gene lost 0 bases and the J gene lost 7 bases, with 19 bases spanning the gap. The CDR3 DNA follows: TGTGCCAGCAGCCAAGAGCGAAGGGACTGGACGCCTAATGAGCAGTTCTTC. This sequence encodes CASSQERRDWTPNEQFF.

The chain employs TRBV11-2 and TRBJ2-2; TRBD1 aligns across 7 bases. Germline V gives CDR1 SGHAT, CDR2 FQNNGV. J lost 6 bases, V lost 1 base, and 14 bases had no gene match. There are 18 residues in the CDR3. CDR3: CASSLVPSTGSRAGELFF. The DNA of the CDR3 is TGTGCCAGCAGCTTAGTTCCGTCGACAGGGAGTAGGGCCGGGGAGCTGTTTTTT. The complete variable domain, with remaining parts taken from reference TRBV11-2 and TRBJ2-2, reads EAGVAQSPRYKIIEKRQSVAFWCNPISGHATLYWYQQILGQGPKLLIQFQNNGVVDDSQLPKDRFSAERLKGVDSTLKIQPAKLEDSAVYLCASSLVPSTGSRAGELFFGEGSRLTVL.

The V and J genes are TRBV5-1 and TRBJ2-3; D is perhaps TRBD1 or TRBD2 (6 bases each). V was clipped by 0 bases and J by 3 bases, with 17 bases between them. This CDR3 region has 17 residues. Germline assignment: CDR1 SGHRS and CDR2 YFSETQ. The CDR3 DNA follows: TGCGCCAGCAGCTTGGAGGGGGGCCCAGCCGGAACAGATACGCAGTATTTT. This sequence encodes CASSLEGGPAGTDTQYF.